This TCR beta chain derives from a study of OX40 agonist ivuxolimab in advanced cancers. Sequencing used immunoSEQ multiplex PCR; TCRdb keeps in-frame clones, though not all of them. The sample lists tens of thousands of clones; around 77% were seen once. This clone was observed a handful of times. V shed 7 bases, J shed 6 bases, and the junction held 11 bases outside the gene matches. Germline V gene data show CDR1 as SNHLY and CDR2 as FYNNEI. This CDR3 has 15 amino acids. Specimen: CD4+ or CD8+ T cells sorted from blood, collected in a trial of the OX40 agonist ivuxolimab. The receptor was derived from an adult with an advanced solid tumor such as melanoma, head and neck, liver or kidney cancer. The V and J genes are TRBV2 and TRBJ1-5, with 8 bases that match TRBD1. The chain's CDR3 is CASTEAPQGGQPQHF. In DNA, the CDR3 is TGTGCCAGCACCGAGGCCCCACAGGGGGGTCAGCCCCAGCATTTT.